This entry lists 18 T cell receptor beta chains sequenced from one sample in a study of CD8 T cells in ankylosing spondylitis. Whole-study findings and limits: What appeared characteristic of ankylosing spondylitis blood was a TCR beta motif of under 10 highly homologous variants.

MiXCR, applied by TCRdb to the 5' RACE reads, yields one record per CDR3 protein. The sample includes 650,000 to 800,000 distinct CDR3 sequences, around 19% of them seen just once. For these TCRs, the target antigens are not known. The sample consisted of blood, either unsorted or a sorted T cell fraction (not recorded which). The receptors originated from a male donor with ankylosing spondylitis.

This clonotype was observed a handful of times. V gene TRBV27 combines with J gene TRBJ2-1; 7 bases are shared with TRBD1. CDR1 is MNHEY and CDR2 is SMNVEV in the germline V gene (reference sequence). With 5 bases clipped from V and 3 bases from J, the junction kept 10 bases outside the gene matches. The CDR3 covers 16 residues. The CDR3 DNA reads as TGTGCCAGCAGTGCAATACAGGGGTCCCACTACAATGAGCAGTTCTTC. Translating gives CASSAIQGSHYNEQFF.

The J gene is TRBJ2-3, the V gene TRBV24-1; 8 bases line up with TRBD2. V was pared by 12 bases and J by 2 bases, with 6 bases of the junction left unmatched. CDR1 is KGHDR, CDR2 SFDVKD, per germline. The CDR3 has 13 residues. DNA of the CDR3: TGTGCCTCGGGGGGGCGAGTCACAGATACGCAGTATTTT. Protein: CASGGRVTDTQYF.

This clonotype was seen only a few times. V and J are TRBV5-1 and TRBJ2-1; 10 nucleotides agree with TRBD2. V shed 6 bases, J shed 3 bases, and the junction held 3 bases outside the gene matches. CDR1 and CDR2 (germline): SGHRS, YFSETQ. The CDR3 length is 14 residues. The CDR3 spells CASMSGGVYNEQFF. DNA of the CDR3: TGCGCCAGCATGAGCGGGGGGGTCTACAATGAGCAGTTCTTC.

This clonotype was seen a handful of times. The chain carries TRBV7-9 and TRBJ2-5, with 11 bases matching TRBD2. Per the germline V gene, CDR1 is SEHNR and CDR2 is FQNEAQ (reference sequence). V shed 4 bases and J 2 bases; nucleotides not matched to a gene: 3. This CDR3 spans 15 amino acids. The CDR3 is CASSSGLAEQETQYF. DNA for the CDR3: TGTGCCAGCAGCTCGGGACTAGCGGAACAAGAGACCCAGTACTTC.

The V and J genes are TRBV4-3 and TRBJ2-5, with TRBD1 identical over 8 bases. The junction had 2 bases not matched to a gene; V was cut back by 0 bases and J by 2 bases. Germline V gene lookup returns CDR1 LGHNA and CDR2 YSLEER. CDR3 size: 15 residues. The CDR3, as DNA: TGCGCCAGCAGCCAAGAGACAGGGGTGCAAGAGACCCAGTACTTC. Protein sequence: CASSQETGVQETQYF.

V usage is TRBV7-9 and J usage is TRBJ1-2, with D possibly being TRBD1 (6 bases). The CDR3 loop spans 12 amino acids. V was shortened by 5 bases and J by 5 bases, with 9 bases between the two germline ends. Per germline, CDR1 SEHNR and CDR2 FQNEAQ (reference sequence). CDR3 sequence (DNA): TGTGCCAGCAGCACTCAGGGGTATGGCTACACCTTC. Its protein is CASSTQGYGYTF.

The chain recombines TRBV15 with TRBJ2-7; 8 nucleotides agree with TRBD1. Trimming cost V 6 bases and J 3 bases; bases outside gene matches: 4. CDR1 and CDR2 (germline): LNHNV, YYDKDF (reference sequence). CDR3 length equals 13 residues. Here the CDR3 reads CATSPDRDYEQYF. CDR3 coding DNA: TGTGCCACCAGTCCGGACAGGGACTACGAGCAGTACTTC.

This clonotype was counted between two and nine times. The chain recombines TRBV7-8 with TRBJ2-5, with D possibly matching TRBD2 (6 bases). Germline CDR1 is SGHVS and CDR2 is FQNEAQ. The CDR3 is 15 amino acids. The V gene lost 5 bases and the J gene lost 3 bases, with 16 bases spanning the gap. Here the CDR3 DNA reads TGTGCCAGCAGCCCCTTCGTAGCGGCAAAAGAGACCCAGTACTTC. Amino acid sequence: CASSPFVAAKETQYF.

V and J are TRBV11-2 and TRBJ2-3, with D hard to call. CDR3 length: 16 amino acids. Trimming cost V 5 bases and J 0 bases, with 15 bases left between them. Germline CDR1 reads SGHAT; CDR2 reads FQNNGV. The CDR3 here is CASSPAPLLSTDTQYF. The CDR3 DNA sequence: TGTGCCAGCAGCCCCGCCCCTTTACTTAGCACAGATACGCAGTATTTT.

This clonotype was detected many times. The V and J genes are TRBV29-1 and TRBJ2-1; D ambiguous. The V and J ends lost 5 bases and 0 bases respectively, with 14 bases between them. The CDR3 consists of 15 residues. The germline gives CDR1 SQVTM, CDR2 ANQGSEA. CDR3 nucleotides: TGCAGCGTTAACCCCTCTGAGAGCTCCTACAATGAGCAGTTCTTC. Encoded protein: CSVNPSESSYNEQFF.

The chain carries TRBV15 and TRBJ2-1; 9 nucleotides line up with TRBD2. The length of the CDR3 is 15 residues. Trimming at V came to 5 bases and at J to 1 base, leaving 3 bases not matched to a gene. From germline, CDR1 is LNHNV and CDR2 YYDKDF (reference sequence). CDR3 residues: CATSRLAESYNEQFF. The CDR3 DNA sequence: TGTGCCACCAGCCGACTAGCGGAGTCCTACAATGAGCAGTTCTTC.

This clonotype was seen a few times. The chain combines TRBV11-2 with TRBJ2-6; TRBD2 aligns across 11 bases. The V gene's germline CDR1 is SGHAT and CDR2 FQNNGV. Germline trimming cut 5 bases from V and 0 bases from J; bases unmatched to any gene: 12. The CDR3 is 20 amino acids. This CDR3 is CASSLRPGLAVPSGANVLTF. The CDR3 bases are TGTGCCAGCAGCCTGCGACCGGGACTAGCGGTACCCTCTGGGGCCAACGTCCTGACTTTC. Full variable domain (remainder filled in from reference TRBV11-2 and TRBJ2-6): EAGVAQSPRYKIIEKRQSVAFWCNPISGHATLYWYQQILGQGPKLLIQFQNNGVVDDSQLPKDRFSAERLKGVDSTLKIQPAKLEDSAVYLCASSLRPGLAVPSGANVLTFGAGSRLTVL.

This clonotype was picked up a small number of times. This CDR3 reads CARTRGVGYEQYF. CDR3 DNA sequence: TGTGCCAGAACGAGAGGGGTAGGCTACGAGCAGTACTTC. The V and J genes are TRBV2 and TRBJ2-7; D could derive from TRBD1 or TRBD2 (5 bases each). The CDR3 sequence is 13 residues long. The germline V gene has CDR1 SNHLY and CDR2 FYNNEI. The V end was cut by 9 bases, the J end by 3 bases, with 15 bases between.

This clonotype was counted between two and nine times. The chain uses TRBV12-3 or TRBV12-4 and TRBJ2-5; perhaps TRBD2 as D (6 bases). The CDR3 contains 13 residues. V lost 6 bases and J 0 bases, leaving 8 bases between the germline ends. The CDR3 DNA follows: TGTGCCAGCAGGGGACTCCACCAAGAGACCCAGTACTTC. This gives the protein CASRGLHQETQYF.

J is TRBJ2-1 and V is TRBV6-2 or TRBV6-3; 7 nucleotides match TRBD2. This CDR3 comprises 14 residues. CDR1 and CDR2 (germline): MNHEY, SVGEGT. Germline trimming cut 6 bases from V and 5 bases from J; bases unmatched to any gene: 7. CDR3 DNA sequence: TGTGCCAGCAGGGTGGCTAGCGGAAACAATGAGCAGTTCTTC. It codes for CASRVASGNNEQFF.

The V gene is TRBV28, the J gene TRBJ2-1; TRBD2 matches at 8 bases. Germline-derived CDR1 and CDR2 are MDHEN and SYDVKM. The CDR3 loop spans 18 amino acids. Trimming cost V 3 bases and J 2 bases; bases outside gene matches: 12. The CDR3 is CASSFTGGTRRPYNEQFF. As DNA, the CDR3 is TGTGCCAGCAGTTTTACTGGGGGGACTAGGCGTCCCTACAATGAGCAGTTCTTC.

The gene calls are TRBV2 and TRBJ2-1; 7 bases map to TRBD1. Germline V gives CDR1 SNHLY, CDR2 FYNNEI. V lost 4 bases and J lost 5; bases outside the gene matches: 5. The CDR3 extends over 14 amino acids. The CDR3 region has the DNA TGTGCCAGCAGTGCTACTAGGGGGCACAATGAGCAGTTCTTC. Protein sequence: CASSATRGHNEQFF. Together with reference TRBV2 and TRBJ2-1, the CDR3 gives the full variable domain: EPEVTQTPSHQVTQMGQEVILRCVPISNHLYFYWYRQILGQKVEFLVSFYNNEISEKSEIFDDQFSVERPDGSNFTLKIRSTKLEDSAMYFCASSATRGHNEQFFGPGTRLTVL.

This clonotype was counted a few times. The chain combines TRBV3-1 with TRBJ1-1; 10 nucleotides line up with TRBD1. The CDR3 runs 15 residues. V lost 1 base and J lost 2; bases outside the gene matches: 1. Per germline, CDR1 LGHDT and CDR2 YNNKEL (reference sequence). The CDR3 loop reads CASSQGQGANTEAFF. In DNA, the CDR3 is TGTGCCAGCAGCCAAGGACAGGGGGCCAACACTGAAGCTTTCTTT.